Described below is a single T cell receptor beta chain sequence and its context. This entry is derived from a study of human T cells and chemical hapten exposure. About the study: Donors were sensitized with 2% DPC on the upper inner arm. While the approximately 23-week study was under way, patients received diphenylcyclopropenone on the scalp every week.

Germline V gene sequence: CDR1 LGHDT, CDR2 YNNKEL (reference sequence). The CDR3 runs to 15 residues. Unmatched junction bases numbered 3, after V lost 1 base and J lost 1 base. TCRdb used MiXCR to reprocess the RACE reads, holding one entry per CDR3 protein. The sample records about 250,000 distinct CDR3 sequences, 7.7% being singletons. Time point of the sample: pre-sensitization, week 0. Treatment: therapeutic diphenylcyclopropenone sensitization with weekly scalp DPC. At patch-test visits, sampling came before the patch test. The source of this sequence is a man aged 18 to 30 with alopecia areata. Some clones in this sample may be carry-over from other donors' samples. This rearrangement joins TRBV3-1 to TRBJ1-1; 7 positions match TRBD1. The sequenced sample was whole blood, obtained in connection with sensitization to the hapten diphenylcyclopropenone (DPC). The CDR3 region has the DNA TGTGCCAGCAGCCAAGGTACAGGGGCGAACACTGAAGCTTTCTTT. It is translated as CASSQGTGANTEAFF.